Below, 23 T cell receptor beta chains from the same sample are listed, as sequenced in a study of regulatory T cells in long-lasting Graves disease. Assembly of TCR beta libraries relied on iRepertoire HTBI primers together with Arm-PCR of CDR3 regions. TCRdb called the multiplex PCR reads again in MiXCR, with one record for every CDR3 protein. The table shows around 450,000 distinct CDR3 sequences, with 20% to 25% occurring only once. Time point defined: persistent/refractory GD, antithyroid drugs over 5 years with positive TRAb. Extracted PBMC RNA gave rise to the TCR library. The specimen was peripheral blood mononuclear cells (PBMCs), collected when the disease was refractory, from a patient treated with antithyroid drugs. The receptors derive from a female donor with Graves disease.

This clonotype was picked up many times. This chain connects TRBV11-2 to TRBJ1-2; D remains ambiguous. Germline assignment: CDR1 SGHAT and CDR2 FQNNGV. V lost 3 bases and J lost 6, with 11 bases in between. The CDR3 runs 13 residues. CDR3 DNA sequence: TGTGCCAGCAGCTTCGGAGGAGCAGATGGCTACACCTTC. Its translation: CASSFGGADGYTF.

Turning to this clonotype: A read error may be the cause here, since a much bigger clone is one base away. The chain employs TRBV7-9 and TRBJ2-5, with D unclear. The V and J ends lost 5 bases and 2 bases respectively, with 15 bases between them. CDR3 size: 15 residues. Germline V CDR1 and CDR2: SEHNR, FQNEAQ (reference sequence). The CDR3, as DNA: TGTGCCAGCAGCCTCATACCGGCACCACAAGAGACCCAGTACTTC. Amino acids: CASSLIPAPQETQYF.

The CDR3 nucleotides read TGTGCCAGCAGTTCCCATACTGGCAATCAGCCCCAGCATTTT. Protein: CASSSHTGNQPQHF. The gene calls are TRBV6-5 and TRBJ1-5; D is ambiguous. In germline, CDR1 is MNHEY, CDR2 SVGAGI. The CDR3 is 14 residues long. Trimming took off 4 bases at V and 2 bases at J, with 9 bases between the two ends.

This clonotype came up many times. The rearrangement uses TRBV6-1 and TRBJ2-5, with a tentative D call TRBD2 (6 bases). This CDR3 is built from 15 residues. Deletions cut 5 bases from V and 0 bases from J, with 13 bases between. The germline CDR1 and CDR2 sequences are MNHNS and SASEGT. Here the CDR3 reads CASSIWGGHQETQYF. CDR3 DNA: TGTGCCAGCAGTATTTGGGGAGGCCACCAAGAGACCCAGTACTTC.

The V call is TRBV4-2, the J call TRBJ2-7, with D unresolved. This CDR3 is built from 12 residues. V was clipped by 5 bases and J by 5 bases, with 10 bases between them. Germline assignment: CDR1 LGHNA and CDR2 YNFKEQ. The CDR3 sequence is CASSAAWDEQYF. The DNA of the CDR3 is TGTGCCAGCAGCGCTGCCTGGGACGAGCAGTACTTC.

This clonotype was counted many times. V and J are TRBV12-3 or TRBV12-4 and TRBJ1-1; 7 bases are shared with TRBD1. This CDR3 has 14 residues. After removal of 7 bases from V and 1 base from J, the junction contained 6 bases not matched to a gene. As DNA, the CDR3 is TGTGCCAGCAATCCAGGGGGTTCGAACACTGAAGCTTTCTTT. Translating gives CASNPGGSNTEAFF.

This clonotype has at least ten counts. The CDR3 bases are TGTGCCAGCAGTTACGCCGGAATAGCTGGGGAGCTGTTTTTT. Encoded protein: CASSYAGIAGELFF. The rearrangement joins TRBV6-2 or TRBV6-3 to TRBJ2-2, with unresolved D. The length of the CDR3 is 14 residues. Germline V gene lookup returns CDR1 MNHEY and CDR2 SVGEGT. The germline V and J ends were trimmed by 2 bases and 8 bases, with 12 bases remaining between them.

This clonotype was detected ten times or more. V is TRBV11-2 and J is TRBJ1-2; weak D call: TRBD1 (5 bases). Germline V gives CDR1 SGHAT, CDR2 FQNNGV. Trimming took 4 bases from V and 2 from J, leaving 11 bases between them. CDR3 length: 14 residues. In nucleotides, the CDR3 is TGTGCCAGCAGCTCCGTAGGGGCAAACTATGGCTACACCTTC. Residues: CASSSVGANYGYTF.

The sample holds one count of this clonotype. The CDR3, as DNA: TGTGCCAGCAGCCTTACCGGGACAGCGGACACTGAAGCTTTCTTT. As protein: CASSLTGTADTEAFF. The V call is TRBV7-9, the J call TRBJ1-1; 7 bases align to TRBD1. V lost 5 bases and J lost 3; bases outside the gene matches: 9. Germline CDR1 reads SEHNR; CDR2 reads FQNEAQ (reference sequence). CDR3 size: 15 residues.

This clonotype was detected a few times. This chain links TRBV7-3 with TRBJ2-2, with TRBD1 as a possible D gene (5 bases). Germline values: CDR1 SGHTA, CDR2 FQGTGA. With 5 bases removed from V and 4 bases from J, the gap between germline ends came to 14 bases. CDR3 size: 15 residues. In DNA, the CDR3 is TGTGCCAGCAGCCCGGACACAGGTAGCACCGGGGAGCTGTTTTTT. This encodes CASSPDTGSTGELFF.

V gene TRBV18 combines with J gene TRBJ2-5; 7 bases agree with TRBD1. V lost 3 bases to trimming and J lost 1 base; unmatched junction nucleotides: 8. The CDR3 contains 16 residues. Germline V gives CDR1 KGHSH, CDR2 LQKENI. The CDR3 DNA sequence: TGTGCCAGCTCACCCTCCCAACAGGGGTTCCAAGAGACCCAGTACTTC. This translates into CASSPSQQGFQETQYF.

V usage is TRBV6-1 and J usage is TRBJ2-3, with 7 bases lining up with TRBD1. V was pared by 6 bases and J by 6 bases, with 9 bases of the junction left unmatched. The CDR3 covers 14 residues. Germline V gene sequence: CDR1 MNHNS, CDR2 SASEGT. This CDR3 reads CASSSQQGTDTQYF. The CDR3 DNA reads TGTGCCAGCAGCTCCCAACAGGGGACGGATACGCAGTATTTT.

About this clonotype itself: One base away lies a much larger clone, so this may be a sequencing read error. V usage is TRBV7-2 and J usage is TRBJ2-1, with 11 bases fitting TRBD2. CDR3 size: 15 residues. Germline V gene data show CDR1 as SGHTA and CDR2 as FQGNSA. CDR3 DNA: TGTGCCTGCAGCCCGGGACTAGCGGACCTCGGGAGACCGTTCTTC. Its translation: CACSPGLADLGRPFF.

This clonotype has at least ten counts. The chain is built from TRBV2 and TRBJ1-2, with a weak D call TRBD1 (6 bases). CDR1 and CDR2 from the germline V gene are SNHLY and FYNNEI. This CDR3 is 19 amino acids long. V lost 2 bases and J 5 bases, leaving 27 bases between the germline ends. Here the CDR3 reads CASSERRPGGTQLLYGYTF. CDR3 coding DNA: TGTGCCAGCAGTGAAAGAAGGCCGGGAGGGACACAACTTCTTTATGGCTACACCTTC.

This sequence joins TRBV28 and TRBJ2-3, with a possible D match to TRBD2 (6 bases). The V end was cut by 3 bases, the J end by 0 bases, with 13 bases between. The germline gives CDR1 MDHEN, CDR2 SYDVKM. The CDR3 covers 16 residues. In DNA form, the CDR3 reads TGTGCCAGCAGTTTGACTGGAGGAGGGAGCACAGATACGCAGTATTTT. Protein: CASSLTGGGSTDTQYF.

V usage is TRBV5-1 and J usage is TRBJ1-1; the D is unclear. Germline CDR1 SGHRS, CDR2 YFSETQ. The CDR3 contains 16 residues. The V gene lost 1 base and the J gene lost 3 bases, with 16 bases spanning the gap. As DNA, the CDR3 is TGCGCCAGCAGCTTGTGGCAGCCCCTTAGAGACACTGAAGCTTTCTTT. It encodes CASSLWQPLRDTEAFF.

This clonotype was seen many times. The chain carries TRBV28 and TRBJ1-5; possibly TRBD1 for D (5 bases). The CDR3 is 16 residues long. The V gene's germline CDR1 is MDHEN and CDR2 SYDVKM. V was pared by 7 bases and J by 0 bases, with 16 bases between. This CDR3 is CASNLQGRTSNQPQHF. For the CDR3, the DNA is TGTGCCAGCAACCTTCAGGGACGGACTAGCAATCAGCCCCAGCATTTT.

This clonotype appeared a few times. This chain joins TRBV29-1 and TRBJ2-7; possibly TRBD1 for D (5 bases). Germline V lookup: CDR1 SQVTM, CDR2 ANQGSEA. This CDR3 has 13 residues. Between the trimmed V and J ends, which lost 1 base and 3 bases, there was a span of 10 bases. The chain's CDR3 is CSVEGPGNYEQYF. Written as DNA, the CDR3 is TGCAGCGTTGAAGGGCCAGGGAACTACGAGCAGTACTTC.

Remarks on this clonotype: Being one base from a much bigger clone, this may be a read error. The rearrangement links TRBV28 to TRBJ2-7; tentative D call: TRBD1 (5 bases). Looked up from germline, CDR1 is MDHEN and CDR2 is SYDVKM. Trimming took off 5 bases at V and 6 bases at J, with 20 bases between the two ends. The CDR3 length is 15 residues. The CDR3 spells CASSDTGPSDTEQYF. The CDR3 coding sequence is TGTGCCAGCAGTGATACAGGACCTTCTGATACCGAGCAGTACTTC.

The V call is TRBV3-1, the J call TRBJ2-7; 7 bases are shared with TRBD1. The germline V gene encodes CDR1 LGHDT and CDR2 YNNKEL (reference sequence). V lost 4 bases to trimming and J lost 4 bases; unmatched junction nucleotides: 10. This CDR3 has 15 amino acids. The CDR3 sequence: CASSRPQGRGYEQYF. For the CDR3, the DNA is TGTGCCAGCAGCCGACCCCAGGGCAGGGGGTACGAGCAGTACTTC.

The chain has TRBV12-3 or TRBV12-4 and TRBJ1-2; D is uncertain. The CDR3 has 16 residues. V lost 5 bases, J lost 0 bases, and 16 bases lay in between. The CDR3 region has the DNA TGTGCCAGCAGTCTGCGGAAGGGCTTTCCTAACTATGGCTACACCTTC. This gives the protein CASSLRKGFPNYGYTF.

As for this clonotype: An end of the junction does not agree with germline; a read error may underlie this. The V and J genes are TRBV3-1 and TRBJ2-1, with a weak D call TRBD1 (5 bases). The V gene's germline CDR1 is LGHDT and CDR2 YNNKEL (reference sequence). The CDR3 totals 13 residues. The CDR3: CASSQSGNNGQFF. The DNA for the CDR3 is TGTGCCAGCAGCCAATCAGGGAACAATGGGCAGTTCTTC.

This clonotype was counted ten times or more. CDR3 residues: CASRPHRAQETQYF. DNA for the CDR3: TGTGCCAGCAGACCGCACAGGGCCCAAGAGACCCAGTACTTC. The chain has TRBV6-2 or TRBV6-3 and TRBJ2-5; D may be TRBD1 (6 bases). Germline loops: CDR1 MNHEY, CDR2 SVGEGT. The CDR3 is 14 residues long. Trimming took 6 bases from V and 1 from J, leaving 12 bases between them.